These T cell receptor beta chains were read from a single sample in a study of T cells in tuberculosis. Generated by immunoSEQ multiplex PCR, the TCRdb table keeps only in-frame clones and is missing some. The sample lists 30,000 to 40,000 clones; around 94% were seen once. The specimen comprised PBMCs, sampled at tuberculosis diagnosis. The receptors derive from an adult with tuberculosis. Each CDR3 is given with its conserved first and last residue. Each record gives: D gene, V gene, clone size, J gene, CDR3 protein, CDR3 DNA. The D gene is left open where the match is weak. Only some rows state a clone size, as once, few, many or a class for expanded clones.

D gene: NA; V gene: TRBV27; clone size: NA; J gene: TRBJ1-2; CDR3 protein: CASSSTGRTYGYTF; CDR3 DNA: TGTGCCAGCAGTTCGACAGGCCGGACCTATGGCTACACCTTC
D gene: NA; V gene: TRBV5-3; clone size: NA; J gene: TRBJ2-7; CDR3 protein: CARSCRAAAFYEQYF; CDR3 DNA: TGTGCCAGAAGTTGCAGGGCTGCGGCCTTTTACGAGCAGTACTTC
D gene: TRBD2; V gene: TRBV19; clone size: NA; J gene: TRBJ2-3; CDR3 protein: CASSTSGGFGNTDTQYF; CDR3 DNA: TGTGCCAGTAGTACTAGCGGGGGTTTCGGAAACACAGATACGCAGTATTTT
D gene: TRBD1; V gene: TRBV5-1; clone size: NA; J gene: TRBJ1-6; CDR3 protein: CASRDSSSPLHF; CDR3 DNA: TGCGCCAGCCGGGACAGTAGTTCACCCCTCCACTTT
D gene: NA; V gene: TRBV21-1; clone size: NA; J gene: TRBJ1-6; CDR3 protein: CASSKASGIVQPVQANSPLHF; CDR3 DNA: TGTGCCAGCAGCAAAGCGTCCGGGATCGTTCAACCCGTCCAGGCTAATTCACCCCTCCACTTT
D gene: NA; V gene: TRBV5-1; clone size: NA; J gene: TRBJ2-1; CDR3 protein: CASSGRGKDNEQFF; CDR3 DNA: TGCGCCAGCAGCGGCAGGGGTAAAGACAATGAGCAGTTCTTC
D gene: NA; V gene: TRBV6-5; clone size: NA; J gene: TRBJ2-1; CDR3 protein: CASRARGEQFF; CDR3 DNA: TGTGCCAGCAGAGCTCGGGGTGAGCAGTTCTTC
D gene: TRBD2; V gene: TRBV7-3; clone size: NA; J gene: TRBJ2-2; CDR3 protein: CASSLAGRVPGELFF; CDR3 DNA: TGTGCCAGCAGCTTAGCGGGGAGGGTCCCCGGGGAGCTGTTTTTT
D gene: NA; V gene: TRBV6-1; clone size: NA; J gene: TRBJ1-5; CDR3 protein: CASSWTATSNQPQHF; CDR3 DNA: TGTGCCAGCAGTTGGACAGCTACTAGCAATCAGCCCCAGCATTTT
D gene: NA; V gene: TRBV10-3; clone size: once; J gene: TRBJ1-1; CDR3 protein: CAISVRADTEAFF; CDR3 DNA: TGTGCCATCAGTGTCAGGGCAGACACTGAAGCTTTCTTT
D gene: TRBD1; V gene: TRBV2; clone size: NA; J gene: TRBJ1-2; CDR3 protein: CASSAGQGAQGYTF; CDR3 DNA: TGTGCCAGCAGTGCGGGACAGGGGGCGCAGGGCTACACCTTC
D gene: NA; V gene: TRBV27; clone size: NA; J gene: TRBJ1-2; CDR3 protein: CASIGEGLYHF; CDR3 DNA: TGTGCCAGCATTGGGGAGGGTCTTTACCACTTC
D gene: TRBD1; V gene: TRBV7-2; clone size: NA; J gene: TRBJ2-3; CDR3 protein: CASSPSTGDKGTQYF; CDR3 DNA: TGTGCCAGCAGCCCATCGACAGGGGATAAGGGTACGCAGTATTTT
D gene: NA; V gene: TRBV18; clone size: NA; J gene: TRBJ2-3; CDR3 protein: CASSRGFGTDTQYF; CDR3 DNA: TGTGCCAGCTCTCGGGGGTTCGGCACAGATACGCAGTATTTT
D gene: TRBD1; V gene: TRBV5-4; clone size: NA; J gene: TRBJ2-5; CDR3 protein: CASSPRRTGGAWETQYF; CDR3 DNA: TGTGCCAGCAGCCCACGCCGGACAGGGGGCGCGTGGGAGACCCAGTACTTC
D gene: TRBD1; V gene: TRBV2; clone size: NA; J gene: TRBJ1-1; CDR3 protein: CASSEAQGVKAFF; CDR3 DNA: TGTGCCAGCAGTGAAGCACAGGGGGTAAAAGCTTTCTTT
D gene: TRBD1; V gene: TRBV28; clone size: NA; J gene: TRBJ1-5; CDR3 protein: CASSFRQGGQPQHF; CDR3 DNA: TGTGCCAGCAGTTTCCGACAGGGTGGGCAGCCCCAGCATTTT
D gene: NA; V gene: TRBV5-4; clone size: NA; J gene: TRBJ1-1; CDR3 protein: CASSLTANTEAFF; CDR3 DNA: TGTGCCAGCAGCTTGACAGCTAACACTGAAGCTTTCTTT
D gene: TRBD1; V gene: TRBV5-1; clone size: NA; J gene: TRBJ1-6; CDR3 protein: CASSLRTGNYNSPLHF; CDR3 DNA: TGCGCCAGCAGTCTTAGGACAGGGAACTATAATTCACCCCTCCACTTT
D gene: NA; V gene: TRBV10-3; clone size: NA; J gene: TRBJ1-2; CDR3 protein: CAISESLNYGYTF; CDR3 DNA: TGTGCCATCAGTGAGTCGTTAAACTATGGCTACACCTTC
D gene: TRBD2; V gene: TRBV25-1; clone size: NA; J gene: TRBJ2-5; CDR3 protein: CASSERERGGQETQYF; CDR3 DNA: TGTGCCAGCAGTGAACGAGAACGGGGGGGCCAAGAGACCCAGTACTTC
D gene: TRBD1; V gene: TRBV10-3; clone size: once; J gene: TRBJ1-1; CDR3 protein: CAISVGTAEAFF; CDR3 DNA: TGTGCCATCAGTGTCGGGACAGCCGAAGCTTTCTTT
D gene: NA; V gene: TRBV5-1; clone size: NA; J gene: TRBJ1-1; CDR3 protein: CASSPPLGQGTEAFF; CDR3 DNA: TGCGCCAGCAGCCCCCCCTTGGGGCAGGGAACTGAAGCTTTCTTT
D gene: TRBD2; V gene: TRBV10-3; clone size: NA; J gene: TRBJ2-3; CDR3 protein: CAISDASGGYPLGQYF; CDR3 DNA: TGTGCCATCAGTGACGCTAGCGGGGGGTACCCTCTCGGGCAGTATTTT
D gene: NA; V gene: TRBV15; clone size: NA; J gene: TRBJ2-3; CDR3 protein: CATSRDRQVGTDTQYF; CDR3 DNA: TGTGCCACCAGCAGAGATCGACAGGTGGGCACAGATACGCAGTATTTT
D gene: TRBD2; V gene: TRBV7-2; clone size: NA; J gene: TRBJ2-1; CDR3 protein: CASSRSGGAYNEQFF; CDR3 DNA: TGTGCCAGCAGCCGTAGCGGGGGGGCCTACAATGAGCAGTTCTTC
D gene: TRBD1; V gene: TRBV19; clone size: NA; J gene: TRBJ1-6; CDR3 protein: CASSVIAGGSNSPLHF; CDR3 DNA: TGTGCCAGTAGTGTAATAGCAGGGGGCAGTAATTCACCCCTCCACTTT
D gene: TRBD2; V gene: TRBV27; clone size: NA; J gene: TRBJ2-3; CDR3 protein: CASSFWRGGPQSTDTQYF; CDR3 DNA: TGTGCCAGCAGTTTTTGGCGGGGGGGCCCACAGAGCACAGATACGCAGTATTTT
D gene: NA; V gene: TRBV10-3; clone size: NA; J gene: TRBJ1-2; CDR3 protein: CAISEIRTAANYGYTF; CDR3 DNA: TGTGCCATCAGTGAGATCCGGACAGCAGCTAACTATGGCTACACCTTC
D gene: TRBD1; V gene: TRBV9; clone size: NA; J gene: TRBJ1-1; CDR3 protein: CASSVTGGMTEAFF; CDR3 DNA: TGTGCCAGCAGCGTGACAGGGGGCATGACTGAAGCTTTCTTT
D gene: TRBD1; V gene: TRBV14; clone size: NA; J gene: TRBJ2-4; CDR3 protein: CASSLLGQGLAKNIQYF; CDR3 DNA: TGTGCCAGCAGCCTTCTCGGACAGGGGTTAGCCAAAAACATTCAGTACTTC
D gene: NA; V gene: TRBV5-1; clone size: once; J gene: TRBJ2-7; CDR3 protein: CASSLAGVGSYEQYF; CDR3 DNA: TGCGCCAGCAGCTTGGCCGGGGTGGGTTCCTACGAGCAGTACTTC
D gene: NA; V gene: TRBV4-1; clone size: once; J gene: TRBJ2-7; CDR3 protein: CASSIYREAYEQYF; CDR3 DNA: TGCGCCAGCAGCATTTACAGGGAAGCCTACGAGCAGTACTTC
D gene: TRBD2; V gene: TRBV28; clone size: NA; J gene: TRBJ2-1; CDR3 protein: CASRPGLAGPSSYNEQFF; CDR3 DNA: TGTGCCAGCAGACCGGGACTAGCGGGGCCGTCCTCCTACAATGAGCAGTTCTTC
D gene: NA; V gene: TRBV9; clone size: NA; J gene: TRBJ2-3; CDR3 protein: CASSAKWGGRDTDTQYF; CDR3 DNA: TGTGCCAGCAGCGCGAAATGGGGGGGCAGGGACACAGATACGCAGTATTTT
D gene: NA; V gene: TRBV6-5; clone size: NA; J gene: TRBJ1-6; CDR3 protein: CASRRTVLNSPLHF; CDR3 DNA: TGTGCCAGCAGGAGGACAGTCCTGAATTCACCCCTCCACTTT
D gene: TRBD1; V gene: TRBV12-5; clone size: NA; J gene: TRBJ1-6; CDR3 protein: CASRLTDRGNQSPLHF; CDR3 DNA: TGTGCTAGTCGACTGACGGACAGGGGGAATCAATCACCCCTCCACTTT
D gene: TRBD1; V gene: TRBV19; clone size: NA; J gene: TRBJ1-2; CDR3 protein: CASSIDGTDYGYTF; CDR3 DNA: TGTGCCAGTAGTATAGACGGGACAGACTATGGCTACACCTTC
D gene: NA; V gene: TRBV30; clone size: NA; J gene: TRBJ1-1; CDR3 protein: CAWIRGANTEAFF; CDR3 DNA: TGTGCCTGGATTCGGGGGGCGAACACTGAAGCTTTCTTT
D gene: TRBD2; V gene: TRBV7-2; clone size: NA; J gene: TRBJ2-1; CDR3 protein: CASSPGGRNEQFF; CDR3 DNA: TGTGCCAGCAGCCCGGGGGGGCGTAATGAGCAGTTCTTC
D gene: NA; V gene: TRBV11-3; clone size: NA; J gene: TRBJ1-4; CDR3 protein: CASSLGGGGREKLFF; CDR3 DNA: TGTGCCAGCAGCTTAGGGGGAGGGGGTCGTGAAAAACTGTTTTTT
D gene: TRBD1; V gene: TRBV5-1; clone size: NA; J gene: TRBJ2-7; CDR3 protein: CASSLNTGTGFEQYF; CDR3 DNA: TGCGCCAGCAGCTTGAACACCGGGACAGGGTTCGAGCAGTACTTC
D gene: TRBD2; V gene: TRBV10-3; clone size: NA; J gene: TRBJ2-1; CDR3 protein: CAISERRGNINEQFF; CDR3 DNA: TGTGCCATCAGTGAGAGGCGGGGGAACATCAATGAGCAGTTCTTC
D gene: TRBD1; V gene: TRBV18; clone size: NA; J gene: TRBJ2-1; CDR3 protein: CASSPPTGDSPIGEQFF; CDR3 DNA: TGTGCCAGCTCACCACCGACAGGGGACTCCCCCATAGGTGAGCAGTTCTTC
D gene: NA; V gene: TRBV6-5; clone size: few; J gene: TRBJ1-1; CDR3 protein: CASSYSLETDPAEAFF; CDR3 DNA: TGTGCCAGCAGTTACTCCCTAGAGACCGACCCAGCCGAAGCTTTCTTT
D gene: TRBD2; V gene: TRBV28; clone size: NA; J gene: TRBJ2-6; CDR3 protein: CATWGGDAGANVLTF; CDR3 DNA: TGTGCCACCTGGGGGGGAGATGCTGGGGCCAACGTCCTGACTTTC
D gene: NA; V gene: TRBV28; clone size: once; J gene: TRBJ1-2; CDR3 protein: CASNRGGFMEGGYTF; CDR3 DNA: TGTGCCAGCAACCGCGGGGGTTTCATGGAAGGTGGCTACACCTTC
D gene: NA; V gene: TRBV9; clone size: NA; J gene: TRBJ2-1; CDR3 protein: CASSAGRQGNNEQFF; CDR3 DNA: TGTGCCAGCAGCGCCGGGAGACAGGGCAACAATGAGCAGTTCTTC
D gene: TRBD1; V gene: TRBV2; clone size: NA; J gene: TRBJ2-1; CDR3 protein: CASSPSLLTGAFSSYNEQFF; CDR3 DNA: TGTGCCAGCAGCCCTTCCCTTTTGACAGGGGCCTTTAGCTCCTACAATGAGCAGTTCTTC
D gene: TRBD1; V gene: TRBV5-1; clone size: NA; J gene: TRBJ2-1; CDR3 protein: CASSASTGAEYNEQFF; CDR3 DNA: TGCGCCAGCAGCGCGTCGACAGGGGCCGAGTACAATGAGCAGTTCTTC
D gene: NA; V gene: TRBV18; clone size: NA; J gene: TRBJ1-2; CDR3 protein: CASSPFSGDWDGYTF; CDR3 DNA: TGTGCCAGCTCACCATTCTCGGGGGATTGGGATGGCTACACCTTC
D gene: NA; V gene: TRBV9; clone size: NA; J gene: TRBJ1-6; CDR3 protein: CASSVGIRGLNYNSPLHF; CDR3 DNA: TGTGCCAGCAGCGTCGGAATCAGGGGCCTCAACTATAATTCACCCCTCCACTTT
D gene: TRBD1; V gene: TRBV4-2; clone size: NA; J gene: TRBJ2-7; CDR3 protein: CASSQEGQGDEQYF; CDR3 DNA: TGTGCCAGCAGCCAAGAGGGACAGGGGGACGAGCAGTACTTC
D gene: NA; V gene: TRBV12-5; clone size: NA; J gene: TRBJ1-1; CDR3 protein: CASGPMEGMNTEAFF; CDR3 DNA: TGTGCTAGTGGCCCCATGGAGGGGATGAACACTGAAGCTTTCTTT
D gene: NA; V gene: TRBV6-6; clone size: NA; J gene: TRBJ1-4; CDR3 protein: CASSYSQGATNEKLFF; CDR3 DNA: TGTGCCAGCAGTTACTCGCAGGGTGCAACTAATGAAAAACTGTTTTTT
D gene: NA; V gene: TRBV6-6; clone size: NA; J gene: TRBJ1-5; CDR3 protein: CASRKLEPQHF; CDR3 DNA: TGTGCCAGCCGCAAGCTTGAGCCCCAGCATTTT
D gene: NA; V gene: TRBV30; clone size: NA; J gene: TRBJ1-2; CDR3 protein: CAWSVHGGAHYGYTF; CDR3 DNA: TGTGCCTGGAGTGTTCACGGGGGGGCCCACTATGGCTACACCTTC
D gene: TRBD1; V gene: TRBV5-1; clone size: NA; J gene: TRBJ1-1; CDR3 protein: CASSLERTGRTEAFF; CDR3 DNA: TGCGCCAGCAGCTTGGAGCGGACAGGGAGAACTGAAGCTTTCTTT
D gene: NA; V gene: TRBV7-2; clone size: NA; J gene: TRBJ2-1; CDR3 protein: CASSLSRNNEQFF; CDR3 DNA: TGTGCCAGCAGCTTGTCCCGTAACAATGAGCAGTTCTTC
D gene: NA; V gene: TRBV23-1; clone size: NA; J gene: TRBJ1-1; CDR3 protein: CASRIQGSQATNTEAFF; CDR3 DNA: TGCGCCAGCAGGATACAGGGAAGCCAAGCAACGAACACTGAAGCTTTCTTT